This T cell receptor beta chain was recorded in a study of technical replicates of blood from four donors. The germline V gene encodes CDR1 SGHDT and CDR2 YYEEEE. This CDR3 comprises 14 residues. The ends lost 2 bases at V and 3 bases at J; junction bases unmatched: 1. Measured with immunoSEQ multiplex PCR; TCRdb has only the in-frame clones, and not every one. Of 72,000 or so clones in the sample, roughly 90% are singletons; the top ten hold 0.42%. This clonotype originated in a human donor in good health. The sequenced sample was T cells isolated from PBMCs. This chain uses TRBV5-6 with TRBJ2-2, with 7 positions matching TRBD2. The CDR3, as DNA: TGTGCCAGCAGCTTTGCGGGGGACACCGGGGAGCTGTTTTTT. Protein sequence: CASSFAGDTGELFF.